The 18 T cell receptor beta chains given below trace back to one sample, sequenced in a study of vaccination effects on CD4 cells after COVID-19. Sequencing was performed with immunoSEQ multiplex PCR; in TCRdb, only in-frame clones are kept and a portion is missing. This sample has around 44,000 clones, with over 60% found just once. Following 10 days of culture, CD4+ T cells were isolated. From March to December 2020, the person had a SARS-CoV-2 infection that was confirmed by PCR. Two doses of either BNT162b2 or mRNA-1273 were given to each participant. The antigens for these receptors are not known. This material consisted of CD4+ T cells from PBMCs cultured without peptide, taken after COVID-19 vaccination. The receptors originated from a human donor who had a prior SARS-CoV-2 infection.

The chain links TRBV6-5 to TRBJ1-1, with 9 bases identical to TRBD1. The V gene end was trimmed by 6 bases and the J gene end by 5 bases; junction bases not matched to a gene: 4. Germline-derived CDR1 and CDR2 are MNHEY and SVGAGI. The CDR3 extends over 13 amino acids. CDR3 sequence reads: CASRADRGTEAFF. CDR3 nucleotide sequence: TGTGCCAGCAGGGCGGACAGGGGAACTGAAGCTTTCTTT.

The CDR3 DNA is TGCGCCAGCAGCTTGGCGGGGGGGACGAATGGGGAGACCCAGTACTTC. It yields the protein CASSLAGGTNGETQYF. V is TRBV5-1 and J is TRBJ2-5; 8 nucleotides match TRBD2. V lost 0 bases to trimming and J lost 5 bases; unmatched junction nucleotides: 9. The V gene's germline CDR1 is SGHRS and CDR2 YFSETQ. The CDR3 totals 16 residues.

This rearrangement joins TRBV5-1 to TRBJ2-3; unclear D gene. Germline V gives CDR1 SGHRS, CDR2 YFSETQ. The V end lost 4 bases, the J end lost 2 bases, and 11 bases lay between the germline ends. CDR3 length: 14 residues. In DNA, the CDR3 is TGCGCCAGCAGCCCGTGGACCACCACAGATACGCAGTATTTT. It yields the protein CASSPWTTTDTQYF.

This chain joins TRBV3-1 (or the pseudogene TRBV3-2) and TRBJ1-3; TRBD1 aligns across 8 bases. Trimming cost V 3 bases and J 2 bases; bases outside gene matches: 15. This CDR3 is 19 amino acids long. Germline assignment: CDR1 LGHDT and CDR2 YNNKEL (reference sequence). CDR3 sequence reads: CASSHDRDRPVAPGNTIYF. The CDR3 nucleotides are TGTGCCAGCAGCCATGACCGGGACAGGCCAGTCGCCCCTGGAAACACCATATATTTT.

The chain employs TRBV4-1 and TRBJ1-5; unclear D gene. Germline values: CDR1 MGHRA, CDR2 YSYEKL. Trimming shortened V by 0 bases and J by 5 bases, and 14 bases separated the two germline ends. The length of the CDR3 is 16 residues. CDR3 nucleotide sequence: TGCGCCAGCAGCCAAGATGGGCGGGTGGAGTATCAGCCCCAGCATTTT. It encodes CASSQDGRVEYQPQHF.

This clone was found a few times. The chain joins TRBV6-2 or TRBV6-3 to TRBJ1-2; D is undetermined. The germline CDR1 and CDR2 sequences are MNHEY and SVGEGT. The CDR3 runs to 14 residues. V lost 6 bases, J lost 7 bases, and 18 bases lay in between. The CDR3 sequence: CASSTGLEGGGYTF. The CDR3 DNA sequence: TGTGCCAGCAGCACGGGCCTCGAGGGAGGTGGCTACACCTTC.

The chain links TRBV15 to TRBJ2-7; 11 bases are shared with TRBD2. V gave up 0 bases and J gave up 7 bases; unmatched junction bases: 8. Germline V gene lookup returns CDR1 LNHNV and CDR2 YYDKDF (reference sequence). CDR3 length: 16 amino acids. The CDR3 is CATSRDTLAGVAEQYF. Here the CDR3 DNA reads TGTGCCACCAGCAGAGATACACTAGCGGGAGTGGCGGAGCAGTACTTC.

The J gene is TRBJ1-2, the V gene TRBV18; D uncertain. CDR3 length: 14 amino acids. Looked up from germline, CDR1 is KGHSH and CDR2 is LQKENI. V lost 3 bases and J 0 bases, leaving 8 bases between the germline ends. DNA for the CDR3: TGTGCCAGCTCACCTACGATTCCTAACTATGGCTACACCTTC. This gives the protein CASSPTIPNYGYTF.

CDR3: CSASQSNYGYTF. The CDR3 DNA sequence: TGCAGTGCTAGTCAATCGAACTATGGCTACACCTTC. The chain couples TRBV20-1 to TRBJ1-2, with D unclear. CDR3 length: 12 residues. In germline, CDR1 is DFQATT, CDR2 SNEGSKA (reference sequence). V gave up 3 bases and J gave up 2 bases, with 7 bases separating them.

The CDR3 is CASRYTGTDTQYF. CDR3 sequence (DNA): TGTGCCAGCAGATACACAGGGACAGATACGCAGTATTTT. This chain uses TRBV7-2 with TRBJ2-3, with D possibly TRBD1 on 6 matching bases. V lost 6 bases and J lost 3, with 10 bases in between. The CDR3 length is 13 residues. Per germline, CDR1 SGHTA and CDR2 FQGNSA.

Written as DNA, the CDR3 is TGTGCCAGCAGCTCAGACAGGGTGGACGTATGGTCTGGGGCCAACGTCCTGACTTTC. As protein: CASSSDRVDVWSGANVLTF. The V gene is TRBV7-3, the J gene TRBJ2-6, with 7 bases identical to TRBD1. The germline V gene encodes CDR1 SGHTA and CDR2 FQGTGA. J was trimmed by 1 base and V by 4 bases; bases with no gene match: 13. The CDR3 extends over 19 amino acids.

This CDR3 reads CAISESRGSGTQETQYF. DNA of the CDR3: TGTGCCATCAGTGAGTCGAGGGGTAGCGGGACCCAAGAGACCCAGTACTTC. The J gene is TRBJ2-5, the V gene TRBV10-3, with TRBD2 matching over 8 bases. Trimming cost V 0 bases and J 1 base; bases outside gene matches: 7. Per the germline V gene, CDR1 is ENHRY and CDR2 is SYGVKD. CDR3 size: 17 residues.

This clone appeared a single time. The V call is TRBV7-8, the J call TRBJ2-5; the D is unclear. This CDR3 spans 13 amino acids. The V gene lost 5 bases and the J gene lost 3 bases, with 10 bases spanning the gap. Germline values: CDR1 SGHVS, CDR2 FQNEAQ. CDR3 DNA sequence: TGTGCCAGCAGCATAGACCAGAAAGAGACCCAGTACTTC. The encoded protein is CASSIDQKETQYF.

V and J are TRBV3-1 (or the pseudogene TRBV3-2) and TRBJ1-2; D gene uncertain. Germline CDR1 reads LGHDT; CDR2 reads YNNKEL (reference sequence). CDR3 length: 15 residues. Trimming left V 3 bases short and J 1 base short, with 12 bases between. This CDR3 is CASSQGLYDNYGYTF. DNA for the CDR3: TGTGCCAGCAGCCAGGGTCTCTATGATAACTATGGCTACACCTTC.

The rearrangement uses TRBV4-2 and TRBJ2-7, with D uncertain. CDR1 is LGHNA and CDR2 is YNFKEQ in the germline V gene. Trimming pared 4 bases from V and 2 bases from J, leaving 12 bases between. This CDR3 spans 14 amino acids. The CDR3 reads CASSPLGSAYEQYF. In nucleotides, the CDR3 is TGTGCCAGCAGCCCTCTAGGGTCAGCCTACGAGCAGTACTTC.

This chain connects TRBV13 to TRBJ2-5; 9 bases match TRBD1. Germline trimming cut 5 bases from V and 2 bases from J; bases unmatched to any gene: 6. The CDR3 is 15 amino acids. The V gene's germline CDR1 is PRHDT and CDR2 FYEKMQ (reference sequence). CDR3 in amino acids: CASSEKGQGQETQYF. For the CDR3, the DNA is TGTGCCAGCAGCGAGAAAGGACAGGGGCAAGAGACCCAGTACTTC.

The V call is TRBV19, the J call TRBJ2-7; D uncertain. The CDR3 has 18 amino acids. From germline, CDR1 is LNHDA and CDR2 SQIVND (reference sequence). Between the trimmed V and J ends, which lost 9 bases and 0 bases, there was a span of 27 bases. The CDR3 DNA is TGTGCCAGCGCACTCAAACCAGGTAGACGCGAAAGCTCCTACGAGCAGTACTTC. The encoded protein is CASALKPGRRESSYEQYF.

The chain has TRBV11-3 and TRBJ2-5, with D unresolved. CDR3 length: 14 residues. With 5 bases removed from V and 1 base from J, the gap between germline ends came to 11 bases. Germline V gene sequence: CDR1 SGHNT, CDR2 YENEEA. The CDR3 bases are TGTGCCAGCAGCCTTGCGGTTAGCCAAGAGACCCAGTACTTC. It is translated as CASSLAVSQETQYF.